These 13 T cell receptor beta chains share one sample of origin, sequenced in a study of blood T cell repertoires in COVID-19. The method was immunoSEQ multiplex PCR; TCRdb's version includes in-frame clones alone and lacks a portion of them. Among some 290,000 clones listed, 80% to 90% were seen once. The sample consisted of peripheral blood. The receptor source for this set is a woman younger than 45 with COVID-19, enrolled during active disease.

The DNA for the CDR3 is TGTGCCAGCAGCTCCTACTGGAGTCAGCCCCAGCATTTT. This sequence encodes CASSSYWSQPQHF. The chain recombines TRBV7-8 with TRBJ1-5; D gene uncertain. Per germline, CDR1 SGHVS and CDR2 FQNEAQ. Trimming shortened V by 4 bases and J by 6 bases, and 10 bases separated the two germline ends. This CDR3 comprises 13 residues.

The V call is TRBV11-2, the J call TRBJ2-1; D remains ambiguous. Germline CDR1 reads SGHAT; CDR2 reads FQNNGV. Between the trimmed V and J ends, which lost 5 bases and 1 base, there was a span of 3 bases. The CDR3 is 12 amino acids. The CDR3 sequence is CASSLSYNEQFF. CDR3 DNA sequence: TGTGCCAGCAGCCTTTCCTACAATGAGCAGTTCTTC.

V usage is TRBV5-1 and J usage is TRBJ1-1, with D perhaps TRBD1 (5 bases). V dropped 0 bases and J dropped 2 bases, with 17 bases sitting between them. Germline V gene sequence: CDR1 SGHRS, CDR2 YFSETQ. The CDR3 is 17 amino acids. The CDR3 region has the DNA TGCGCCAGCAGCTTGGGGCAGGGCCTTGAACTTAACACTGAAGCTTTCTTT. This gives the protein CASSLGQGLELNTEAFF.

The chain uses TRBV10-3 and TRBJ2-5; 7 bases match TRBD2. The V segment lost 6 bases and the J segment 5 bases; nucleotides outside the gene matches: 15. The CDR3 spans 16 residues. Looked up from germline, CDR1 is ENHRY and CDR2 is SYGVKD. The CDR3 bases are TGTGCCATCAGAGATACCGGGACTAAAATAGGGGAGACCCAGTACTTC. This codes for CAIRDTGTKIGETQYF.

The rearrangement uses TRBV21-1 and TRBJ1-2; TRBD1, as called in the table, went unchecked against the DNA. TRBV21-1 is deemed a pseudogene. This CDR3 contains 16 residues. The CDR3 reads CASPKRPTRGNYGYTF. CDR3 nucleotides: TGTGCCAGCCCAAAGAGGCCCACCAGGGGCAACTATGGCTACACCTTC.

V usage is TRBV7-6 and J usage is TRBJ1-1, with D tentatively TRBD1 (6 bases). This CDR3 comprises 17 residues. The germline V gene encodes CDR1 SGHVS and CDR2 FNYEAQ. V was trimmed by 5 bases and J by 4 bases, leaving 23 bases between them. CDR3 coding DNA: TGTGCCAGCAGCCCAGGGGCCTCTTCGCTTTGGGGCACTGAAGCTTTCTTT. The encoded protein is CASSPGASSLWGTEAFF.

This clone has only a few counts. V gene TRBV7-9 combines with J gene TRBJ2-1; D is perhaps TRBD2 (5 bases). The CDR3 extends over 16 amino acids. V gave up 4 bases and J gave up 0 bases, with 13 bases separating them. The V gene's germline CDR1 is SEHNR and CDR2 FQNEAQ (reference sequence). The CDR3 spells CASSSFVRGSYNEQFF. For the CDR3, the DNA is TGTGCCAGCAGCTCTTTCGTCCGGGGCTCCTACAATGAGCAGTTCTTC.

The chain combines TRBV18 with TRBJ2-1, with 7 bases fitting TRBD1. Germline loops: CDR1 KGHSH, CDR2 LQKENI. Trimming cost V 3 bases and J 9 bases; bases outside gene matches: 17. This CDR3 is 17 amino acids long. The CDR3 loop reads CASSPQAPRQGKSEQFF. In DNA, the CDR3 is TGTGCCAGCTCACCGCAAGCGCCCAGACAGGGAAAGAGTGAGCAGTTCTTC.

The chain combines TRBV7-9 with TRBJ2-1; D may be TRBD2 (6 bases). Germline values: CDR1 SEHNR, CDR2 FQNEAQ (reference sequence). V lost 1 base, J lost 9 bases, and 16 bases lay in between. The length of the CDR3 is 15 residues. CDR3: CASSLDWGVSGEQFF. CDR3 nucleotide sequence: TGTGCCAGCAGCTTAGATTGGGGGGTTTCTGGTGAGCAGTTCTTC. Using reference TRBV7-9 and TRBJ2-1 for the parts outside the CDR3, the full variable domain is DTGVSQNPRHKITKRGQNVTFRCDPISEHNRLYWYRQTLGQGPEFLTYFQNEAQLEKSRLLSDRFSAERPKGSFSTLEIQRTEQGDSAMYLCASSLDWGVSGEQFFGPGTRLTVL.

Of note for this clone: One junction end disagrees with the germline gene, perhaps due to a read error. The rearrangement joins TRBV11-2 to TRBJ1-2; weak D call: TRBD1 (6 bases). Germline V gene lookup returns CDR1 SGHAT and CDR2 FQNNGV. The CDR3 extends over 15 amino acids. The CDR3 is CASSSPRGRGTRLAF. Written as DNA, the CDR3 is TGTGCCAGCAGCTCCCCCCGCGGGAGGGGGACGAGGTTAGCCTTC.

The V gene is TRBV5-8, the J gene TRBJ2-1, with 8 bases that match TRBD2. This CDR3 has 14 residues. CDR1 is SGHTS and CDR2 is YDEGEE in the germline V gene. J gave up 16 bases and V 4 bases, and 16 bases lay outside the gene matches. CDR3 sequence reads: CASSQRSRTGGLFF. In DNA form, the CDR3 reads TGTGCCAGCAGCCAAAGGAGTAGGACGGGGGGGCTTTTCTTC.

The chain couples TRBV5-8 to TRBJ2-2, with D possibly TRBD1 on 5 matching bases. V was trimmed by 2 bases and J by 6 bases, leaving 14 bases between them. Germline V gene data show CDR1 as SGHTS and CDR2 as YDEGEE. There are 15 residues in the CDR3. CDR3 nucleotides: TGTGCCAGCAGCTTCCCTGCCCCAGGGTCCGGGGAGCTGTTTTTT. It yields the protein CASSFPAPGSGELFF. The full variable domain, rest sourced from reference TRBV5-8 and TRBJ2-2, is EAGVTQSPTHLIKTRGQQATLRCSPISGHTSVYWYQQALGLGLQFLLWYDEGEERNRGNFPPRFSGRQFPNYSSELNVNALELEDSALYLCASSFPAPGSGELFFGEGSRLTVL.

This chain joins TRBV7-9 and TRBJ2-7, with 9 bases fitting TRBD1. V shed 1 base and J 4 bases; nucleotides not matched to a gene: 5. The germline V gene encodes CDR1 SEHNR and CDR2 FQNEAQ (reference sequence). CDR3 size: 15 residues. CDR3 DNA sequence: TGTGCCAGCAGCTTAGGACAGGGGGTCCTATACGAGCAGTACTTC. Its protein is CASSLGQGVLYEQYF.